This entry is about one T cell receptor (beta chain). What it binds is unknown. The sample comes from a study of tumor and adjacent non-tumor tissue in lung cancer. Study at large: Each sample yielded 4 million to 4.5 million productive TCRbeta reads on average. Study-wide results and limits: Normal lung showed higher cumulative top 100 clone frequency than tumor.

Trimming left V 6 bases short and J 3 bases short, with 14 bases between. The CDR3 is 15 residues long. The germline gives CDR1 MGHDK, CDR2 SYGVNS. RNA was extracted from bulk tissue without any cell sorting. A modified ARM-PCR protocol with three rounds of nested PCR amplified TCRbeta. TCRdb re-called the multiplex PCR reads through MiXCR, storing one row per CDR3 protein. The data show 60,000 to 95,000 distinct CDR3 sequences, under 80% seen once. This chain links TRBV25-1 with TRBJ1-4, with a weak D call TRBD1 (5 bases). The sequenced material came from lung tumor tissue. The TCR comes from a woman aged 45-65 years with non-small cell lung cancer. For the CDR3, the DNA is TGTGCCAGCAGCGAGACGGCAGGGCCTAATGAAAAACTGTTTTTT. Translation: CASSETAGPNEKLFF.